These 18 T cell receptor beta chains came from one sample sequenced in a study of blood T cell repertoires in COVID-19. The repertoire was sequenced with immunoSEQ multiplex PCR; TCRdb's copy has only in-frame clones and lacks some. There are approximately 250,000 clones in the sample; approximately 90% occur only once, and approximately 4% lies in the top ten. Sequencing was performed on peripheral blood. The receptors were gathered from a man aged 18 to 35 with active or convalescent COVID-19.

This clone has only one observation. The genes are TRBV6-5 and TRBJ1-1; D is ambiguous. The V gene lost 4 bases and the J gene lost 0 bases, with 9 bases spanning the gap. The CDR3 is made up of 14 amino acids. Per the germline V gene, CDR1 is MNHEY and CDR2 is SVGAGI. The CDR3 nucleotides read TGTGCCAGCAGTTTCCGTCACATGAACACTGAAGCTTTCTTT. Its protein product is CASSFRHMNTEAFF.

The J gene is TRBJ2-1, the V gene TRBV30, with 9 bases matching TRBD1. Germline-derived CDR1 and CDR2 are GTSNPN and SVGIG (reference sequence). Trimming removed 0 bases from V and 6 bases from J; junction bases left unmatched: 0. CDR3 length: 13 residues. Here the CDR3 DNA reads TGTGCCTGGAGTGTGGGACAGGGCAATGAGCAGTTCTTC. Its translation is CAWSVGQGNEQFF.

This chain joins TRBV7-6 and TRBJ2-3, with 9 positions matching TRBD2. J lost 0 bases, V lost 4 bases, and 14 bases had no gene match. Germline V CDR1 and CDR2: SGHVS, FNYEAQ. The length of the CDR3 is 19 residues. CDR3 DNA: TGTGCCAGCAGCTCCGACTGGGCGGGAGGGACCTCTAGCACAGATACGCAGTATTTT. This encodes CASSSDWAGGTSSTDTQYF.

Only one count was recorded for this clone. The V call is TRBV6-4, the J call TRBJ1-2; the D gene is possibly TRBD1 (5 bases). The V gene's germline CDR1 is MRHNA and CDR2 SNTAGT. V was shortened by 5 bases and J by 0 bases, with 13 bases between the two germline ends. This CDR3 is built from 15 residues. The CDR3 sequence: CASSPRRGTNYGYTF. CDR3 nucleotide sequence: TGTGCCAGCAGTCCTCGAAGGGGAACTAACTATGGCTACACCTTC.

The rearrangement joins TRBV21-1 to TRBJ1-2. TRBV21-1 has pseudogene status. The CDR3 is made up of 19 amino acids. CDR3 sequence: CASSPKGGSGTLGFCGYTF. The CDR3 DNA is TGTGCCAGCAGCCCAAAGGGAGGAAGCGGGACCCTAGGCTTCTGTGGCTACACCTTC.

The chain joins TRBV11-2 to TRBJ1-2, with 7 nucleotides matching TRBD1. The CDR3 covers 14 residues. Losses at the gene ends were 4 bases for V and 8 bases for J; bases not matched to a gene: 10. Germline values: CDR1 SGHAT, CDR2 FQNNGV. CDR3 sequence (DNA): TGTGCCAGCAGCTCCACAGGGGAAAGGCGCGGCTACACCTTC. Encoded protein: CASSSTGERRGYTF.

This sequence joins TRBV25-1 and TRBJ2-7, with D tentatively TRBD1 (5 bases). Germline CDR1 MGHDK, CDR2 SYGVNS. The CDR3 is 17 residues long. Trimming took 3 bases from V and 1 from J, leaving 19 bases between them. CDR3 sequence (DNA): TGTGCCAGCAGTGACGGCAGGGCTCAAGGATATTCCTACGAGCAGTACTTC. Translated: CASSDGRAQGYSYEQYF.

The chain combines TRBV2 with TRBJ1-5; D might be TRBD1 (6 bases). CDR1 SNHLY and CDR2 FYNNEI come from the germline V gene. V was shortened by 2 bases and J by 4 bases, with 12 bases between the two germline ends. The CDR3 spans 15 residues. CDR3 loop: CASSERTVFNQPQHF. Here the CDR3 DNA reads TGTGCCAGCAGTGAAAGGACAGTTTTTAATCAGCCCCAGCATTTT.

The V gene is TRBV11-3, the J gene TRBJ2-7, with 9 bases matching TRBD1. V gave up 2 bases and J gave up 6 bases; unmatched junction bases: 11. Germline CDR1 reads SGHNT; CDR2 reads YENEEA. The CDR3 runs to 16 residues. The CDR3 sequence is CASSLFGPGTGTEQYF. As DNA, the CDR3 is TGTGCCAGCAGCTTATTCGGTCCCGGGACAGGGACCGAGCAGTACTTC. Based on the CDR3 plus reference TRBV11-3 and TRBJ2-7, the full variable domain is EAGVVQSPRYKIIEKKQPVAFWCNPISGHNTLYWYLQNLGQGPELLIRYENEEAVDDSQLPKDRFSAERLKGVDSTLKIQPAELGDSAVYLCASSLFGPGTGTEQYFGPGTRLTVT.

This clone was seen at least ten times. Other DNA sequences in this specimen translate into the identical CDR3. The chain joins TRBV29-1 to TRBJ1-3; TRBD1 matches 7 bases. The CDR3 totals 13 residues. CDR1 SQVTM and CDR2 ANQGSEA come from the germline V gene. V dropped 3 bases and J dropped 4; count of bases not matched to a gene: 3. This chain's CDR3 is CSVEGTVGNTIYF. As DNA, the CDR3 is TGCAGCGTTGAGGGGACAGTAGGAAACACCATATATTTT.

The CDR3 protein is CASSSLAGGLRETQYF. CDR3 in DNA: TGTGCCAGCAGCTCCTTAGCGGGGGGGCTGAGAGAGACCCAGTACTTC. V and J are TRBV7-2 and TRBJ2-5, with 11 bases identical to TRBD2. The germline gives CDR1 SGHTA, CDR2 FQGNSA. The ends lost 4 bases at V and 4 bases at J; junction bases unmatched: 8. The CDR3 is 16 residues long.

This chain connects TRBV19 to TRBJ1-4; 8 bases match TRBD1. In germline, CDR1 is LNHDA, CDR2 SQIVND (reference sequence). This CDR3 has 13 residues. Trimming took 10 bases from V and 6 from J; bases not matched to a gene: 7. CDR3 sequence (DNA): TGTGCCACGACCTCAGGGGGCCATGAAAAACTGTTTTTT. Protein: CATTSGGHEKLFF.

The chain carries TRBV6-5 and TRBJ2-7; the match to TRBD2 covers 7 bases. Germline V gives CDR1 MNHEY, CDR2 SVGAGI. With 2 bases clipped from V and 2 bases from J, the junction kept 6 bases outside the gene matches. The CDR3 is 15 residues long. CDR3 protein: CASSYGTGGAYEQYF. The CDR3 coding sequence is TGTGCCAGCAGTTACGGTACGGGGGGAGCCTACGAGCAGTACTTC.

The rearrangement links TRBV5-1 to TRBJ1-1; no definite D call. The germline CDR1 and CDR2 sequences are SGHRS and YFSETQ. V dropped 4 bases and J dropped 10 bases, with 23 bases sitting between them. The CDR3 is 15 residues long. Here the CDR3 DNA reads TGCGCCAGCAGCCCTTTGGACTCCGGTGCACAACGAGCTTTCTTT. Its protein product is CASSPLDSGAQRAFF. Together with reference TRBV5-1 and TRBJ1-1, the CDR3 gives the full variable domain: KAGVTQTPRYLIKTRGQQVTLSCSPISGHRSVSWYQQTPGQGLQFLFEYFSETQRNKGNFPGRFSGRQFSNSRSEMNVSTLELGDSALYLCASSPLDSGAQRAFFGQGTRLTVV.

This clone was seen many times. The CDR3 reads CASDLAGINEQFF. CDR3 nucleotide sequence: TGTGCCAGCGATCTAGCGGGGATAAATGAGCAGTTCTTC. V gene TRBV2 combines with J gene TRBJ2-1, with 9 bases lining up with TRBD2. Germline-derived CDR1 and CDR2 are SNHLY and FYNNEI. This CDR3 spans 13 amino acids. The junction had 6 bases not matched to a gene; V was cut back by 8 bases and J by 7 bases. Using reference TRBV2 and TRBJ2-1 for the parts outside the CDR3, the full variable domain is EPEVTQTPSHQVTQMGQEVILRCVPISNHLYFYWYRQILGQKVEFLVSFYNNEISEKSEIFDDQFSVERPDGSNFTLKIRSTKLEDSAMYFCASDLAGINEQFFGPGTRLTVL.

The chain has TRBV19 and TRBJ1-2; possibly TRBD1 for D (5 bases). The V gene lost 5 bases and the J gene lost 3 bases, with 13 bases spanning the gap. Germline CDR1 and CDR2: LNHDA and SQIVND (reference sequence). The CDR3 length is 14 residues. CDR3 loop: CASSFTTGDYGYTF. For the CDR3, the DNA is TGTGCCAGTAGTTTTACGACGGGGGACTATGGCTACACCTTC.

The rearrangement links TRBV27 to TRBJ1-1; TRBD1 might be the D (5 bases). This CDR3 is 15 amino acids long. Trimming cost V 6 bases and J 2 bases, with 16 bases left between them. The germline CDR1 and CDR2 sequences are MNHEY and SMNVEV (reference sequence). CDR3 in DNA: TGTGCCAGCAGCTATCACGGGGGACCTAACACTGAAGCTTTCTTT. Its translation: CASSYHGGPNTEAFF.

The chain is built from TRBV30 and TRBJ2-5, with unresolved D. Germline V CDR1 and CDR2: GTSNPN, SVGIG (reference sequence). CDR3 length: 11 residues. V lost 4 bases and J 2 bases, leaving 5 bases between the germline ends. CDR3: CAWTEQETQYF. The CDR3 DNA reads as TGTGCCTGGACAGAACAAGAGACCCAGTACTTC.